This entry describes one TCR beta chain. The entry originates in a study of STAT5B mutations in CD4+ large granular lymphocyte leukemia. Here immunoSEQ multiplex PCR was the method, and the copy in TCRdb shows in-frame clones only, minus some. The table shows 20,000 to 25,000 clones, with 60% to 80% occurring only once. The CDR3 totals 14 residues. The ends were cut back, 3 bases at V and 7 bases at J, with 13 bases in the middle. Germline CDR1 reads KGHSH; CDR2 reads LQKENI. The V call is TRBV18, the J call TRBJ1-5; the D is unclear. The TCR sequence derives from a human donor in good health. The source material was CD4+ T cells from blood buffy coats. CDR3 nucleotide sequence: TGTGCCAGCTCACCGGACGGAATTGGGCAGCCCCAGCATTTT. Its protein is CASSPDGIGQPQHF.